This T cell receptor (beta chain) was identified during a study of T cell clonotyping in hematopoietic cell transplantation. Data came from immunoSEQ multiplex PCR; TCRdb stores just in-frame clones and leaves some out. Of roughly 1,800 clones in the sample, 90% to 95% were seen once. Time point meaning: recipient sample about 28 days before transplant, after cytoreduction. This CDR3 has 12 residues. The ends were cut back, 10 bases at V and 3 bases at J, with 9 bases in the middle. CDR1 is LNHDA, CDR2 SQIVND, per germline (reference sequence). The sequence was collected from a woman aged 45-65 years with acute myeloid leukemia. Some clones in this sample may be carry-over from other donors' samples. The gene calls are TRBV19 and TRBJ2-2, with D hard to call. Sequenced here: peripheral blood mononuclear cells, sampled before stem cell transplant. CDR3 in DNA: TGTGCCACCAGACTCCACACCGGGGAGCTGTTTTTT. Encoded protein: CATRLHTGELFF.